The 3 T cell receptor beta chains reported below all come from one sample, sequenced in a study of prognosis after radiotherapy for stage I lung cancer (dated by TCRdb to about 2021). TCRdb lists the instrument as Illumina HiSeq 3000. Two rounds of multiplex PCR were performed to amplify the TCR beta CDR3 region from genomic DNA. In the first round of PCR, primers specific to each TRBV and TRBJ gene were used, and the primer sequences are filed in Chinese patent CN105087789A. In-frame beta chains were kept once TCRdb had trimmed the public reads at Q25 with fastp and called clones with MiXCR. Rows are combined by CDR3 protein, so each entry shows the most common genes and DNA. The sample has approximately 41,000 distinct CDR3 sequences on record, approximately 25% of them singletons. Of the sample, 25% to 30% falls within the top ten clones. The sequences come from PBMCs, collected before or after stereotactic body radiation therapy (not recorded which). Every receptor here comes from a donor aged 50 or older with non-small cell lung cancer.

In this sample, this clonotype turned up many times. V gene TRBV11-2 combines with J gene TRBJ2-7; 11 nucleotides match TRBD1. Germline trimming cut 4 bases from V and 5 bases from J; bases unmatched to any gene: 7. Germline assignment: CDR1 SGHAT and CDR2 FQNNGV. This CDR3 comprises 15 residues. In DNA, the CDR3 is TGTGCCAGCAGCTCCGGGACAGGGGGATTCAACGAGCAGTACTTC. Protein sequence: CASSSGTGGFNEQYF. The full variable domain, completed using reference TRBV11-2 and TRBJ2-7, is EAGVAQSPRYKIIEKRQSVAFWCNPISGHATLYWYQQILGQGPKLLIQFQNNGVVDDSQLPKDRFSAERLKGVDSTLKIQPAKLEDSAVYLCASSSGTGGFNEQYFGPGTRLTVT.

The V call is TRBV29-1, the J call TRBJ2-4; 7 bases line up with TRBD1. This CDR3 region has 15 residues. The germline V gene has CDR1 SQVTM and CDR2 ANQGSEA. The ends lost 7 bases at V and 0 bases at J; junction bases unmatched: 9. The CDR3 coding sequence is TGCAGCGCAACGACGGGACAGCTAGCCAAAAACATTCAGTACTTC. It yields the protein CSATTGQLAKNIQYF.

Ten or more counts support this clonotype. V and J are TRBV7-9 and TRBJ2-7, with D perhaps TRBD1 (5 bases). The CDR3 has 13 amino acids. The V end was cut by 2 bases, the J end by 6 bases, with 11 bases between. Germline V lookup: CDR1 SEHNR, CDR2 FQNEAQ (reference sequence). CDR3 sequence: CASSLFQGGEQYF. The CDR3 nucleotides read TGTGCCAGCAGCTTATTCCAGGGTGGCGAGCAGTACTTC. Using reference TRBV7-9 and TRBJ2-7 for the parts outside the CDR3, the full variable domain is DTGVSQNPRHKITKRGQNVTFRCDPISEHNRLYWYRQTLGQGPEFLTYFQNEAQLEKSRLLSDRFSAERPKGSFSTLEIQRTEQGDSAMYLCASSLFQGGEQYFGPGTRLTVT.